These 27 T cell receptor beta chains came from one sample sequenced in a study of T-cell memory formation after mild COVID-19. TCRdb reprocessed the 5' RACE reads via MiXCR and lists one record per CDR3 protein. The repertoire holds 350,000 to 450,000 distinct CDR3 sequences, with roughly a quarter as singletons. Sequences were obtained from PBMCs or a T cell subset sorted from them (not recorded which). These receptors were taken from an adult woman who had mild COVID-19 (a few samples of this study predate the infection). Cell type and time point are not known.

The chain uses TRBV18 and TRBJ2-7; TRBD1 matches 11 bases. This CDR3 region has 15 residues. CDR1 KGHSH and CDR2 LQKENI come from the germline V gene. V gave up 2 bases and J gave up 5 bases; unmatched junction bases: 5. This chain's CDR3 is CASSPRTGGRNEQYF. CDR3 sequence (DNA): TGTGCCAGCTCACCAAGGACAGGGGGCCGAAACGAGCAGTACTTC.

This clonotype turned up a few times. J is TRBJ1-5 and V is TRBV7-8; D is unresolved. Germline CDR1 reads SGHVS; CDR2 reads FQNEAQ. Trimming left V 1 base short and J 2 bases short, with 6 bases between. The CDR3 covers 14 residues. The CDR3 loop reads CASSLVQGNQPQHF. The CDR3 DNA is TGTGCCAGCAGCTTAGTCCAGGGCAATCAGCCCCAGCATTTT.

The gene calls are TRBV14 and TRBJ2-1; D call uncertain. CDR3 length: 17 residues. Trimming took 1 base from V and 1 from J, leaving 14 bases between them. Looked up from germline, CDR1 is SGHDN and CDR2 is FVKESK. For the CDR3, the DNA is TGTGCCAGCAGCCAAGCGTCCAGAGCGTGGTCCTACAATGAGCAGTTCTTC. Amino acids: CASSQASRAWSYNEQFF.

This clonotype was seen a handful of times. The V call is TRBV7-8, the J call TRBJ2-1; 12 bases fit TRBD2. CDR1 is SGHVS and CDR2 is FQNEAQ in the germline V gene. The CDR3 covers 16 residues. Trimming at V came to 5 bases and at J to 5 bases, leaving 7 bases not matched to a gene. CDR3 sequence (DNA): TGTGCCAGCAGCGGACCTAGCGGGAGGGTCAACAATGAGCAGTTCTTC. Translated: CASSGPSGRVNNEQFF.

The chain carries TRBV4-3 and TRBJ2-1; D may be TRBD1 (5 bases). V lost 0 bases, J lost 0 bases, and 18 bases lay in between. The CDR3 spans 19 residues. Germline-derived CDR1 and CDR2 are LGHNA and YSLEER. Here the CDR3 reads CASSQETVLGSGSYNEQFF. The CDR3 nucleotides read TGCGCCAGCAGCCAAGAGACAGTCCTCGGGTCTGGCTCCTACAATGAGCAGTTCTTC.

The chain has TRBV9 and TRBJ2-4; D gene uncertain. V was trimmed by 4 bases and J by 8 bases, leaving 13 bases between them. Germline loops: CDR1 SGDLS, CDR2 YYNGEE. The CDR3 contains 13 residues. CDR3 sequence reads: CASSPRAGDIQYF. In nucleotides, the CDR3 is TGTGCCAGCAGCCCCCGGGCCGGAGACATTCAGTACTTC.

This chain connects TRBV19 to TRBJ2-7; D is unclear. V shed 6 bases and J shed 5 bases, with 17 bases lying between them. This CDR3 comprises 14 residues. The germline CDR1 and CDR2 sequences are LNHDA and SQIVND (reference sequence). The CDR3 reads CASSNGYRSDEQYF. The CDR3 nucleotides read TGTGCCAGTAGCAACGGTTATAGGTCGGACGAGCAGTACTTC.

This chain uses TRBV12-3 or TRBV12-4 with TRBJ1-5; D gene ambiguous. V lost 3 bases and J lost 7, with 10 bases in between. The CDR3 contains 13 residues. The CDR3 reads CASSFAADQPQHF. CDR3 coding DNA: TGTGCCAGCAGTTTCGCGGCGGACCAGCCCCAGCATTTT.

This clonotype was found a few times. This sequence joins TRBV5-6 and TRBJ1-1, with 8 bases lining up with TRBD1. With V trimmed by 4 bases and J by 6 bases, 8 bases remained unmatched. Per the germline V gene, CDR1 is SGHDT and CDR2 is YYEEEE. The CDR3 has 14 amino acids. The CDR3 DNA follows: TGTGCCAGCAGCCCGGGGACAGGAGGTGCTGAAGCTTTCTTT. This encodes CASSPGTGGAEAFF.

This clonotype was counted a single time. The chain recombines TRBV30 with TRBJ1-5; D gene uncertain. Trimming cost V 4 bases and J 4 bases, with 11 bases left between them. Germline V lookup: CDR1 GTSNPN, CDR2 SVGIG (reference sequence). The CDR3 length is 13 residues. The CDR3 loop is CAWTQYGNQPQHF. The DNA for the CDR3 is TGTGCCTGGACACAATACGGAAATCAGCCCCAGCATTTT. Based on the CDR3 plus reference TRBV30 and TRBJ1-5, the full variable domain is SQTIHQWPATLVQPVGSPLSLECTVEGTSNPNLYWYRQAAGRGLQLLFYSVGIGQISSEVPQNLSASRPQDRQFILSSKKLLLSDSGFYLCAWTQYGNQPQHFGDGTRLSIL.

This sequence joins TRBV4-3 and TRBJ1-2, with D unresolved. The V end lost 1 base, the J end lost 3 bases, and 6 bases lay between the germline ends. The CDR3 contains 13 residues. Germline V CDR1 and CDR2: LGHNA, YSLEER. CDR3 bases: TGCGCCAGCAGCCAAGTTGCTTACTATGGCTACACCTTC. Translation: CASSQVAYYGYTF.

About this clonotype: A single base separates this from a much larger clone, so it may be a read error. The genes are TRBV10-2 and TRBJ2-7, with TRBD2 matching 7 bases. The CDR3 length is 14 residues. Per germline, CDR1 WSHSY and CDR2 SAAADI. The CDR3 DNA reads as TGCGCCCGCAGTGAGGTCGGGGGGTTGTACGAGCAGTACTTC. It translates to CARSEVGGLYEQYF.

This clonotype was recorded a few times. The chain couples TRBV5-6 to TRBJ2-3; 8 nucleotides line up with TRBD2. Germline trimming cut 6 bases from V and 4 bases from J; bases unmatched to any gene: 13. The CDR3 is 16 amino acids. In germline, CDR1 is SGHDT, CDR2 YYEEEE. Here the CDR3 reads CASIFRISGSADTQYF. The CDR3 DNA is TGTGCCAGCATCTTCCGAATAAGCGGGAGCGCAGATACGCAGTATTTT.

The table lists this clonotype with a few counts. This chain links TRBV12-3 or TRBV12-4 with TRBJ1-1; no clear D gene. V lost 6 bases and J 0 bases, leaving 11 bases between the germline ends. The CDR3 has 14 amino acids. The CDR3 loop reads CASSFPAMNTEAFF. Here the CDR3 DNA reads TGTGCCAGCAGCTTCCCCGCAATGAACACTGAAGCTTTCTTT.

The chain is built from TRBV7-2 and TRBJ1-1; D not resolved. CDR1 SGHTA and CDR2 FQGNSA come from the germline V gene. This CDR3 spans 15 amino acids. The V end was cut by 5 bases, the J end by 12 bases, with 25 bases between. This chain's CDR3 is CASSQDPIASLTTFF. CDR3 sequence (DNA): TGTGCCAGCAGCCAAGACCCCATTGCCAGCCTGACCACTTTCTTT.

The chain is built from TRBV7-9 and TRBJ1-2; perhaps TRBD1 as D (5 bases). Germline CDR1 and CDR2: SEHNR and FQNEAQ (reference sequence). The CDR3 is 11 residues long. With 7 bases removed from V and 6 bases from J, the gap between germline ends came to 9 bases. The CDR3 here is CASNGADGYTF. CDR3 sequence (DNA): TGTGCCAGCAACGGGGCCGATGGCTACACCTTC.

The chain joins TRBV7-8 to TRBJ1-5; 10 positions agree with TRBD1. Germline CDR1 and CDR2: SGHVS and FQNEAQ. V lost 5 bases and J lost 5; bases outside the gene matches: 6. The CDR3 extends over 15 amino acids. The chain's CDR3 is CASSPRQGADQPQHF. CDR3 coding DNA: TGTGCCAGCAGCCCTCGACAGGGGGCGGATCAGCCCCAGCATTTT.

V is TRBV15 and J is TRBJ1-5; no clear D gene. Per germline, CDR1 LNHNV and CDR2 YYDKDF (reference sequence). The CDR3 runs to 14 residues. Trimming removed 1 base at V and 9 bases at J, with 13 bases between. The CDR3 sequence is CATSRGKNNSPQHF. CDR3 in DNA: TGTGCCACCAGCAGAGGAAAAAATAATTCGCCCCAGCATTTT. The full variable domain, with the rest looked up from reference TRBV15 and TRBJ1-5, is DAMVIQNPRYQVTQFGKPVTLSCSQTLNHNVMYWYQQKSSQAPKLLFHYYDKDFNNEADTPDNFQSRRPNTSFCFLDIRSPGLGDTAMYLCATSRGKNNSPQHFGDGTRLSIL.

The chain carries TRBV14 and TRBJ2-7; D remains ambiguous. Trimming removed 3 bases at V and 5 bases at J, with 11 bases between. The CDR3 is 13 amino acids. CDR1 is SGHDN and CDR2 is FVKESK in the germline V gene. The CDR3 region has the DNA TGTGCCAGCAGCCAGTTTTCTAGTAACGAGCAGTACTTC. Amino acids: CASSQFSSNEQYF.

This clonotype has just a few counts. The chain couples TRBV12-3 or TRBV12-4 to TRBJ1-1, with TRBD1 identical over 11 bases. The V and J ends lost 6 bases and 8 bases, in that order; junction bases with no gene match: 17. The CDR3 runs to 17 residues. In nucleotides, the CDR3 is TGTGCCAGCAGCACCCCCGGACGGGGGACAGGGGGTCTCGAAGCTTTCTTT. Amino acid sequence: CASSTPGRGTGGLEAFF.

The rearrangement links TRBV12-3 or TRBV12-4 to TRBJ1-2, with a possible D match to TRBD1 (5 bases). The CDR3 runs to 14 residues. The V gene lost 6 bases and the J gene lost 4 bases, with 15 bases spanning the gap. The CDR3 reads CASSLGTSIYGYTF. CDR3 coding DNA: TGTGCCAGCAGCCTCGGGACGTCGATCTATGGCTACACCTTC.

This clonotype was seen a few times. The chain combines TRBV7-9 with TRBJ2-7; a possible D gene is TRBD2 (6 bases). Germline lookup yields CDR1 SEHNR and CDR2 FQNEAQ (reference sequence). This CDR3 region has 14 residues. Trimming took off 2 bases at V and 1 base at J, with 9 bases between the two ends. The CDR3, as DNA: TGTGCCAGCAGCTTAACGGCGGGGTCCTACGAGCAGTACTTC. This gives the protein CASSLTAGSYEQYF.

The chain employs TRBV6-1 and TRBJ2-7; 11 nucleotides agree with TRBD2. CDR3 size: 17 residues. Germline CDR1 and CDR2: MNHNS and SASEGT. With V trimmed by 4 bases and J by 0 bases, 8 bases remained unmatched. In DNA form, the CDR3 reads TGTGCCAGCAGTGTCCCGGGACTAGCGGCCAGCTCCTACGAGCAGTACTTC. Protein product: CASSVPGLAASSYEQYF.

This chain uses TRBV9 with TRBJ2-5, with D uncertain. V lost 3 bases, J lost 3 bases, and 12 bases lay in between. This CDR3 has 14 residues. CDR1 SGDLS and CDR2 YYNGEE come from the germline V gene. CDR3 region: CASSGSELKETQYF. The CDR3 DNA reads TGTGCCAGCAGCGGGAGTGAGTTAAAAGAGACCCAGTACTTC.

This clonotype was counted a few times. The V gene is TRBV11-2, the J gene TRBJ2-1, with 7 bases identical to TRBD1. Germline CDR1 is SGHAT and CDR2 is FQNNGV. V trimming: 2 bases; J trimming: 7 bases; junction bases outside the gene matches: 8. This CDR3 region has 15 residues. The CDR3 is CASSLIQGVMNEQFF. In DNA, the CDR3 is TGTGCCAGCAGCTTAATCCAGGGGGTCATGAATGAGCAGTTCTTC.

The CDR3 sequence is CASSDCQFESTQYF. The CDR3 bases are TGTGCCAGCAGTGATTGTCAGTTCGAATCGACCCAGTACTTC. This chain links TRBV6-4 with TRBJ2-5, with unresolved D. The V and J ends lost 3 bases and 7 bases respectively, with 15 bases between them. The CDR3 is 14 residues long. Germline CDR1 reads MRHNA; CDR2 reads SNTAGT.

The chain employs TRBV20-1 and TRBJ2-7; D is ambiguous. V lost 2 bases and J lost 3, with 11 bases in between. Germline CDR1 reads DFQATT; CDR2 reads SNEGSKA (reference sequence). The CDR3 runs to 13 residues. CDR3 sequence (DNA): TGCAGTGCTAGAAGCGTCCTTAGCTACGAGCAGTACTTC. It specifies CSARSVLSYEQYF.